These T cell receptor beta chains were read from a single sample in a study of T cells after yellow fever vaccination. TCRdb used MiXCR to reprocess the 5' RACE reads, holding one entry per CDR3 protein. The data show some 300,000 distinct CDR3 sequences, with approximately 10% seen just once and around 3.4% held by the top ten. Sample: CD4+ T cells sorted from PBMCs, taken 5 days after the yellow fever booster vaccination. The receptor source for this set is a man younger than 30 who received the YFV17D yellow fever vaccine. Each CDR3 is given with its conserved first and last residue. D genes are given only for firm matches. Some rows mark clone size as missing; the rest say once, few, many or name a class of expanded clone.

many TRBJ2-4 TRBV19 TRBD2 TGTGCCAGTAGTACTATAGGACGAGCGGGGGGCTTAAGGGGCAAAAACATTCAGTACTTC CASSTIGRAGGLRGKNIQYF
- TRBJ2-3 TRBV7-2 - TGTGCCAGCAGCGACGACAGGCGCAATGGTGGTGTTTTT CASSDDRRNGGVF
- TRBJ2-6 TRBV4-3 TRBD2 TGCGCCAGCAGCCACGGACTAGCGGGGGCCCGGGCCAACGTCCTGACTTTC CASSHGLAGARANVLTF
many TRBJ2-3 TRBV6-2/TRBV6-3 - TGTGCCAGCAGCCCCTGGGCGGGGGCCCTTTCGAATACGCAGTATTTT CASSPWAGALSNTQYF
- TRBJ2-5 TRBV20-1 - TGCAGTGCCACCCCTAGGTCGTCCTGGGGCACCAGTGAGACCCAGTACTTC CSATPRSSWGTSETQYF
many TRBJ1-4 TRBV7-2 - TGTGCCAGCAGTTCTGTCCGGATGGAAAAACTGTTTTTT CASSSVRMEKLFF
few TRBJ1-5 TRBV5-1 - TGCGCCAGCAGCACCGGGGCGGGGGATCAGCCCCAGCATTTT CASSTGAGDQPQHF
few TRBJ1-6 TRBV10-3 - TGTGCCATCAGTGGAGGCCTTAAGGATTCACCCCTCCACTTT CAISGGLKDSPLHF
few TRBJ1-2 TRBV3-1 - TGTGCCAGCAGCCAAGTCTCGGGGCAGGGCCCTTACTATGGCTACACCTTC CASSQVSGQGPYYGYTF
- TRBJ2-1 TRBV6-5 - TGTGCCAGCAGTTACTCGTCAGGGGCCCCGAGAGAGCAGTTCTTC CASSYSSGAPREQFF
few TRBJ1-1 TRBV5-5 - TGTGCCAGCAGCGGATCAGGTACCATGAACACTGAAGCTTTCTTT CASSGSGTMNTEAFF
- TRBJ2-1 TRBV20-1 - TGCAGTGCTAGAGATAGGCGGAGCAATGAGCAGTTCTTC CSARDRRSNEQFF
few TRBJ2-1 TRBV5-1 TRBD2 TGCGCCAGCAGAACCCCCGGGGGGGCCTACAATGAGCAGTTCTTC CASRTPGGAYNEQFF
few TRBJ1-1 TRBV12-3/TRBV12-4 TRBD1 TGTGCCAGCAGTCCCTGGACAGGGGCCCTGAACACTGAAGCTTTCTTT CASSPWTGALNTEAFF
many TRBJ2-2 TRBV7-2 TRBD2 TGTGCCAGCAGCTTCAAGCGGGGGAACACCGGGGAGCTGTTTTTT CASSFKRGNTGELFF
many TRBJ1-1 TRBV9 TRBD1 TGTGCCAGCAGCCCGGGACAGGGGGTGAGGACTGAAGCTTTCTTT CASSPGQGVRTEAFF
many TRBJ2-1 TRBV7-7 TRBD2 TGTGCCAGCAGCCCAACTAGCGGGGGGGCCTACAATGAGCAGTTCTTC CASSPTSGGAYNEQFF
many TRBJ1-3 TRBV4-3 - TGCGCCAGCAGCCAAGGACGGAGTGGAAACACCATATATTTT CASSQGRSGNTIYF
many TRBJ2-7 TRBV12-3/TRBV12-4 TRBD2 TGTGCCAGCAGTTTAAAGCTAGCGGGTGAGCAGTACTTC CASSLKLAGEQYF
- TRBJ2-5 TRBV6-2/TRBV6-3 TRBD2 TGTGCCAGCAGGAGACTAGCGGGGGGGTTTTCGGAGACCCAGTACTTC CASRRLAGGFSETQYF
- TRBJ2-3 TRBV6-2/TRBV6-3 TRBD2 TGTGCCAGCAGCCGACTAGCGAGAAGCACAGATACGCAGTATTTT CASSRLARSTDTQYF
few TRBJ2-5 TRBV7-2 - TGTGCCAGCAGCTCACAGGGTTATCGGACCGAGACCCAGTACTTC CASSSQGYRTETQYF
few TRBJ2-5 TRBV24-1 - TGTGCCACGAGTTCTGGGGGCGAAAAGACCCAGTACTTC CATSSGGEKTQYF
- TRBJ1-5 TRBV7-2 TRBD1 TGTGCCAGCAGCGAGGGACAGATGGGCAATCAGCCCCAGCATTTT CASSEGQMGNQPQHF
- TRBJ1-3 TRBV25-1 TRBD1 TGTGCCAGCAGTCTTGCAGGGGGTGGAAACACCATATATTTT CASSLAGGGNTIYF
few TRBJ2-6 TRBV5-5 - TGTGCCAGCAGCCCCAGAGAACCTGTATACTCTGGGGCCAACGTCCTGACTTTC CASSPREPVYSGANVLTF
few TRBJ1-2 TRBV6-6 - TGTGCCAGCAGTTACCTGGGCAGTGGCTACACCTTC CASSYLGSGYTF
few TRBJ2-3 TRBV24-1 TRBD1 TGTGCCACTCAAGACAGGGCAGATACGCAGTATTTT CATQDRADTQYF
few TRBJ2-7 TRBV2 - TGTGCCAGCAGGGGATATTACGAGCAGTACTTC CASRGYYEQYF
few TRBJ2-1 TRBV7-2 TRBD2 TGTGCCAGCAGCTTACAGCGGGGGGGTCGTGAGCAGTTCTTC CASSLQRGGREQFF
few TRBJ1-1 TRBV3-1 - TGTGCCAGCAGCCGGCTCGCCGGGAACACTGAAGCTTTCTTT CASSRLAGNTEAFF
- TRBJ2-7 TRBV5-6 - TGTGCCAGCAGCGTCCCAACAACCTACGAGCAGTACTTC CASSVPTTYEQYF
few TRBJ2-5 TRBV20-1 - TGCAGTGCTGCCAGACCGGGACACAAAGAGACCCAGTACTTC CSAARPGHKETQYF
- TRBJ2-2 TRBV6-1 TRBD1 TGTGCCAGCAGTGGACAGGGGGCCGGGGAGCTGTTTTTT CASSGQGAGELFF
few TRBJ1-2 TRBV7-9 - TGTGCCAGCAGCTTGGACAGACGGAACTATGGCTACACCTTC CASSLDRRNYGYTF
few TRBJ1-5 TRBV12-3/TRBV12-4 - TGTGCCAGCAGTCCCTGGGGACAGCCCCAGCATTTT CASSPWGQPQHF
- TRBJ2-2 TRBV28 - TGTGCCAGCAGTTGGGCAGGGAGAAACACCGGGGAGCTGTTTTTT CASSWAGRNTGELFF
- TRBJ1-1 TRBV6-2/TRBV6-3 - TGTGCCAGCAGTGAAATGAACACTGAAGCTTTCTTT CASSEMNTEAFF
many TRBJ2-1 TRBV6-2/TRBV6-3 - TGTGCCAGCCAGAGGAGGATGGAGTACGATGAGCAGTTCTTC CASQRRMEYDEQFF
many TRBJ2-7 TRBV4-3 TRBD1 TGCGCCAGCAGCCTCTACAGGGGTGGCTCCTACGAGCAGTACTTC CASSLYRGGSYEQYF
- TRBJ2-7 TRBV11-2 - TGTGCCAGCAGCCGGAGAGACCCCTCCGAGCAGTACTTC CASSRRDPSEQYF
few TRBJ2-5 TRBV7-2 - TGTGCCAGCAGCTTACTGGGGGTGCGAGAGACCCAGTACTTC CASSLLGVRETQYF